These 24 T cell receptor beta chains were sequenced from one sample in a study of T-cell memory formation after mild COVID-19. A single record per CDR3 protein comes from TCRdb applying MiXCR to the 5' RACE reads. The sample carries some 350,000 distinct CDR3 sequences, approximately 16% recorded once. Sequencing was performed on PBMCs or a T cell subset sorted from them (not recorded which). The receptors were sampled from a man aged 18 to 30 who had mild COVID-19 (a few samples of this study predate the infection). Cell type and time point are not known.

The CDR3 protein is CASSIGTHSNQPQHF. CDR3 coding DNA: TGCGCCAGCAGCATTGGGACACATAGCAATCAGCCCCAGCATTTT. V and J are TRBV4-1 and TRBJ1-5; possible D gene TRBD1, 6 bases. This CDR3 contains 15 residues. Trimming pared 5 bases from V and 0 bases from J, leaving 11 bases between. The germline V gene encodes CDR1 MGHRA and CDR2 YSYEKL.

This clonotype occurred a few times. The chain joins TRBV4-1 to TRBJ1-4; D possibly corresponds to TRBD1 (6 bases). V was pared by 5 bases and J by 6 bases, with 16 bases between. Germline CDR1 is MGHRA and CDR2 is YSYEKL. The CDR3 spans 15 residues. The CDR3 here is CASSTHRVRDEKLFF. In DNA form, the CDR3 reads TGCGCCAGCAGCACCCACAGGGTGAGGGATGAAAAACTGTTTTTT.

This clonotype showed up many times. The chain links TRBV14 to TRBJ2-7, with D perhaps matching TRBD1 (5 bases). Per the germline V gene, CDR1 is SGHDN and CDR2 is FVKESK. Trimming left V 6 bases short and J 0 bases short, with 9 bases between. The CDR3 length is 13 residues. CDR3 bases: TGTGCCAGCAGTCTGACAGACTCCTACGAGCAGTACGTC. Its protein is CASSLTDSYEQYV.

The chain is built from TRBV5-1 and TRBJ2-7; D perhaps matches TRBD1 (6 bases). V lost 0 bases and J 5 bases, leaving 9 bases between the germline ends. The CDR3 length is 13 residues. In germline, CDR1 is SGHRS, CDR2 YFSETQ. DNA of the CDR3: TGCGCCAGCAGCTTGGACGCAGGGGACGAGCAGTACTTC. Its translation is CASSLDAGDEQYF.

The V and J genes are TRBV6-2 or TRBV6-3 and TRBJ2-1; possibly TRBD2 for D (6 bases). Germline CDR1 is MNHEY and CDR2 is SVGEGT. V shed 0 bases and J shed 8 bases, with 14 bases lying between them. The CDR3 is made up of 15 amino acids. The CDR3 sequence is CASSYSWTTSDEQFF. The CDR3 DNA is TGTGCCAGCAGTTACTCGTGGACTACAAGTGATGAGCAGTTCTTC.

The chain is built from TRBV5-1 and TRBJ1-4, with a possible D match to TRBD1 (6 bases). The CDR3 covers 15 residues. V shed 3 bases and J shed 4 bases, with 13 bases lying between them. The V gene's germline CDR1 is SGHRS and CDR2 YFSETQ. CDR3 protein: CASSSGGHGNEKLFF. The CDR3 DNA follows: TGCGCCAGCAGCTCGGGGGGACACGGTAATGAAAAACTGTTTTTT.

The rearrangement links TRBV6-2 or TRBV6-3 to TRBJ2-7; 9 bases map to TRBD1. The trim removed 2 bases at V and 1 base at J, leaving 12 bases unmatched. Per germline, CDR1 MNHEY and CDR2 SVGEGT. The CDR3 sequence is 18 residues long. CDR3 DNA sequence: TGTGCCAGCAGTTACGTCGGGACAGGGCAAACGAGGTCCTACGAGCAGTACTTC. Protein sequence: CASSYVGTGQTRSYEQYF.

This clonotype was recorded many times. V and J are TRBV12-3 or TRBV12-4 and TRBJ2-2; D may be TRBD1 (5 bases). The CDR3 has 11 residues. The V and J ends lost 5 bases and 10 bases respectively, with 8 bases between them. CDR3 sequence reads: CASSPGLELFF. The CDR3 nucleotides read TGTGCCAGCAGTCCAGGGTTGGAGCTGTTTTTT.

By share, this clonotype counts as medium-sized. At one of its ends the junction is not consistent with the germline gene, which may arise from a read error. This chain uses TRBV12-3 or TRBV12-4 with TRBJ2-5; no clear D gene. The CDR3 spans 11 residues. The CDR3 here is CASSLGETQYF. The CDR3 bases are TGTGCCAGCAGCTTAGGGGAGACCCAGTACTTC.

This clonotype occurred a few times. The genes are TRBV7-2 and TRBJ2-5; tentative D call: TRBD2 (6 bases). CDR3 length equals 14 residues. In germline, CDR1 is SGHTA, CDR2 FQGNSA. V gave up 5 bases and J gave up 4 bases, with 14 bases separating them. As DNA, the CDR3 is TGTGCCAGCAGCCCCCTGCGGGGCGCAGAGACCCAGTACTTC. Residues: CASSPLRGAETQYF.

This clonotype was found a few times. The junction departs from germline at one end; a sequencing error may be responsible. The CDR3 DNA follows: TGCGCCAGCAGCCAGGTAGACAGGGGGGCCTACTATGAGCAGTTCTTC. Translating it yields CASSQVDRGAYYEQFF. The V and J genes are TRBV4-3 and TRBJ2-1; 9 bases are shared with TRBD1. Germline lookup yields CDR1 LGHNA and CDR2 YSLEER. This CDR3 spans 16 amino acids.

This clonotype was seen only a few times. The rearrangement links TRBV4-3 to TRBJ1-3, with D hard to call. The CDR3 extends over 12 amino acids. Germline loops: CDR1 LGHNA, CDR2 YSLEER. Trimming shortened V by 4 bases and J by 8 bases, and 9 bases separated the two germline ends. The CDR3 reads CASSPGGHTIYF. CDR3 DNA: TGCGCCAGCAGCCCGGGTGGCCACACCATATATTTT.

This sequence joins TRBV10-3 and TRBJ2-5, with 8 bases lining up with TRBD1. The CDR3 consists of 15 residues. CDR1 is ENHRY, CDR2 SYGVKD, per germline. Trimming at V came to 4 bases and at J to 1 base, leaving 5 bases not matched to a gene. CDR3 protein: CAISVSGQGQETQYF. The DNA of the CDR3 is TGTGCCATCAGTGTCTCTGGACAGGGCCAAGAGACCCAGTACTTC.

CDR3 coding DNA: TGTGCCAGCAGTTTCGCGAGGGGATACTACGAGCAGTACGTC. Translating it yields CASSFARGYYEQYV. The rearrangement joins TRBV28 to TRBJ2-7, with D possibly called TRBD1 or TRBD2 (5 bases each). The CDR3 is made up of 14 amino acids. Germline V gene lookup returns CDR1 MDHEN and CDR2 SYDVKM. V dropped 3 bases and J dropped 3 bases, with 12 bases sitting between them.

This rearrangement joins TRBV20-1 to TRBJ2-7; D unresolved. V was trimmed by 1 base and J by 4 bases, leaving 5 bases between them. This CDR3 contains 11 residues. The germline V gene encodes CDR1 DFQATT and CDR2 SNEGSKA (reference sequence). CDR3 DNA sequence: TGCAGTGCTAGAGCAAATTACGAGCAGTACTTC. Translation gives CSARANYEQYF.

This clonotype came up many times. The rearrangement joins TRBV12-3 or TRBV12-4 to TRBJ2-1, with TRBD2 matching over 14 bases. V lost 5 bases, J lost 7 bases, and 7 bases stayed unmatched. This CDR3 is 16 amino acids long. This CDR3 reads CASSPRLAGGRNEQFF. The CDR3 DNA sequence: TGTGCCAGCAGTCCCAGACTAGCGGGGGGGCGGAATGAGCAGTTCTTC.

The chain recombines TRBV11-2 with TRBJ2-3; 9 nucleotides agree with TRBD2. Germline V gives CDR1 SGHAT, CDR2 FQNNGV. The junction had 12 bases not matched to a gene; V was cut back by 5 bases and J by 6 bases. This CDR3 has 16 amino acids. CDR3 in DNA: TGTGCCAGCAGCCCCCGAGGGGTAGCGGGGGCTGATACGCAGTATTTT. Its protein product is CASSPRGVAGADTQYF.

The CDR3 loop is CASSLGYGGEDTQYF. In nucleotides, the CDR3 is TGTGCCAGCAGCTTGGGGTACGGGGGGGAAGATACGCAGTATTTT. V and J are TRBV5-4 and TRBJ2-3, with TRBD2 matching 8 bases. CDR1 and CDR2 from the germline V gene are SGHNT and YYREEE (reference sequence). With 0 bases clipped from V and 5 bases from J, the junction kept 5 bases outside the gene matches. The CDR3 sequence is 15 residues long. The full variable domain, rest sourced from reference TRBV5-4 and TRBJ2-3, is ETGVTQSPTHLIKTRGQQVTLRCSSQSGHNTVSWYQQALGQGPQFIFQYYREEENGRGNFPPRFSGLQFPNYSSELNVNALELDDSALYLCASSLGYGGEDTQYFGPGTRLTVL.

The sample holds a few counts of this clonotype. This chain links TRBV20-1 with TRBJ1-2; D remains unclear. CDR3 size: 13 residues. V shed 5 bases and J shed 4 bases, with 14 bases lying between them. The germline V gene encodes CDR1 DFQATT and CDR2 SNEGSKA (reference sequence). Here the CDR3 DNA reads TGCAGTGCTGCACACGGAGAGGGCTATGGCTACACCTTC. Its translation is CSAAHGEGYGYTF.

The chain carries TRBV7-8 and TRBJ2-3; 7 bases align to TRBD2. V was pared by 2 bases and J by 7 bases, with 9 bases of the junction left unmatched. Germline CDR1 is SGHVS and CDR2 is FQNEAQ. The CDR3 is 15 amino acids. The CDR3 DNA reads TGTGCCAGCAGCTTATCCCGGGACTACCTCAATACGCAGTATTTT. The encoded protein is CASSLSRDYLNTQYF.

The V call is TRBV4-3, the J call TRBJ1-2; D remains ambiguous. Germline assignment: CDR1 LGHNA and CDR2 YSLEER. The CDR3 is 15 residues long. V was pared by 4 bases and J by 6 bases, with 18 bases between. CDR3 sequence reads: CASSPNLGRKDGYTF. The CDR3 DNA reads as TGCGCCAGCAGCCCGAACTTGGGGAGGAAGGATGGCTACACCTTC.

This clonotype has only a few counts. The chain recombines TRBV5-1 with TRBJ2-1; perhaps TRBD2 as D (5 bases). Trimming stripped 3 bases from V and 8 bases from J, with 24 bases between. This CDR3 is 17 amino acids long. CDR1 is SGHRS and CDR2 is YFSETQ in the germline V gene. CDR3 nucleotide sequence: TGCGCCAGCAGCTCGGGCACCCGGGGATACACGGTCGATGAGCAGTTCTTC. Its translation is CASSSGTRGYTVDEQFF.

The CDR3 DNA follows: TGCAGTGCTAGCACGATAGGACGACAGGGGGCTGAAGATACGCAGTATTTT. It yields the protein CSASTIGRQGAEDTQYF. The chain is built from TRBV20-1 and TRBJ2-3, with 10 bases identical to TRBD1. Per germline, CDR1 DFQATT and CDR2 SNEGSKA (reference sequence). The CDR3 is 17 amino acids. With V trimmed by 3 bases and J by 5 bases, 14 bases remained unmatched.

This chain joins TRBV7-9 and TRBJ2-7; 7 bases are a match to TRBD2. Germline V CDR1 and CDR2: SEHNR, FQNEAQ (reference sequence). The length of the CDR3 is 11 residues. J lost 6 bases, V lost 8 bases, and 4 bases had no gene match. This CDR3 is CASGLEGEQYV. CDR3 DNA: TGTGCCAGCGGACTAGAGGGCGAGCAGTACGTC.